The 19 T cell receptor beta chains below come from one sample, sequenced in a study of T-cell memory formation after mild COVID-19. TCRdb analysed the 5' RACE reads with MiXCR anew, one entry per CDR3 protein. The data show under 300,000 distinct CDR3 sequences, around 10% seen once. Sequencing input: PBMCs or a T cell subset sorted from them (not recorded which). These receptors originate from a young man who had mild COVID-19 (a few samples of this study predate the infection). Cell type and time point are not known.

This clonotype was seen repeatedly, ten times or more. The V and J genes are TRBV20-1 and TRBJ2-6, with D unresolved. The germline gives CDR1 DFQATT, CDR2 SNEGSKA (reference sequence). This CDR3 has 13 amino acids. Between the trimmed V and J ends, which lost 3 bases and 1 base, there was a span of 4 bases. CDR3 DNA sequence: TGCAGTGCTAGGATTTCTGGGGCCAACGTCCTGACTTTC. Protein: CSARISGANVLTF.

CDR3 nucleotide sequence: TGCGCCAGCAGTCTAGAGGGGGGCTCTTGGGAGACCCAGTACTTC. Protein: CASSLEGGSWETQYF. The rearrangement uses TRBV5-1 and TRBJ2-5, with D perhaps TRBD1 or TRBD2 (6 bases each). Germline V gene lookup returns CDR1 SGHRS and CDR2 YFSETQ. The CDR3 totals 15 residues. The V end was cut by 5 bases, the J end by 5 bases, with 19 bases between.

This clonotype was detected ten times or more. The chain has TRBV6-6 and TRBJ1-5, with D possibly being TRBD1 (6 bases). CDR3 length equals 14 residues. Germline CDR1 is MNHNY and CDR2 is SVGAGI (reference sequence). The V end lost 5 bases, the J end lost 3 bases, and 11 bases lay between the germline ends. DNA of the CDR3: TGTGCCAGCAGTCATGGACAGCTCAATCAGCCCCAGCATTTT. As protein: CASSHGQLNQPQHF.

This chain uses TRBV28 with TRBJ2-1, with D hard to call. CDR1 and CDR2 (germline): MDHEN, SYDVKM. V was pared by 7 bases and J by 3 bases, with 7 bases between. The length of the CDR3 is 12 residues. CDR3 loop: CASKNNYNEQFF. The DNA of the CDR3 is TGTGCCAGCAAGAACAACTACAATGAGCAGTTCTTC.

This clonotype was detected a few times. The chain recombines TRBV11-2 with TRBJ2-7; a possible D gene is TRBD1 (5 bases). V lost 2 bases, J lost 2 bases, and 13 bases lay in between. The CDR3 runs to 15 residues. Germline CDR1 is SGHAT and CDR2 is FQNNGV. CDR3 residues: CASSLLKGSPYEQYF. CDR3 sequence (DNA): TGTGCCAGCAGCTTATTGAAGGGGTCCCCCTACGAGCAGTACTTC.

This clonotype turned up a few times. The V gene is TRBV18, the J gene TRBJ1-6, with D uncertain. This CDR3 has 15 amino acids. V shed 6 bases and J shed 2 bases, with 11 bases lying between them. The V gene's germline CDR1 is KGHSH and CDR2 LQKENI. The CDR3 reads CASSLAGAYNSPLHF. In DNA, the CDR3 is TGTGCCAGCTCCCTCGCCGGGGCCTATAATTCACCCCTCCACTTT.

The J gene is TRBJ2-2, the V gene TRBV7-2, with a tentative D call TRBD1 (6 bases). The CDR3 is 14 amino acids. CDR1 and CDR2 (germline): SGHTA, FQGNSA. With 3 bases removed from V and 2 bases from J, the gap between germline ends came to 7 bases. This chain's CDR3 is CASSLDSNTGELFF. The CDR3 DNA sequence: TGTGCCAGCAGCTTGGACAGCAACACCGGGGAGCTGTTTTTT.

This clonotype was recorded a few times. This chain links TRBV5-1 with TRBJ2-3; the match to TRBD2 covers 14 bases. Germline loops: CDR1 SGHRS, CDR2 YFSETQ. This CDR3 is 17 amino acids long. V was clipped by 6 bases and J by 5 bases; unmatched bases: 11. As DNA, the CDR3 is TGCGCCAGCACCCTAGCGACTAGCGGGGGGGCCCTAGATACGCAGTATTTT. This encodes CASTLATSGGALDTQYF.

This clonotype has more than one count but fewer than ten. The chain is built from TRBV25-1 and TRBJ2-2; 9 bases are a match to TRBD1. Germline V lookup: CDR1 MGHDK, CDR2 SYGVNS. CDR3 size: 16 residues. The J segment lost 5 bases and the V segment lost 1 base, leaving 5 bases of the junction unmatched. CDR3 residues: CASSESGQGRTGELFF. DNA for the CDR3: TGTGCCAGCAGTGAATCGGGACAGGGTCGGACCGGGGAGCTGTTTTTT.

This clonotype came up a few times. Here the CDR3 reads CASSLGTGGGDTQYF. In DNA, the CDR3 is TGTGCCAGCAGCTTAGGGACAGGGGGCGGAGATACGCAGTATTTT. This chain links TRBV7-6 with TRBJ2-3; 11 nucleotides match TRBD1. V shed 1 base, J shed 5 bases, and the junction held 2 bases outside the gene matches. The CDR3 contains 15 residues. Germline V lookup: CDR1 SGHVS, CDR2 FNYEAQ. The full variable domain, with the rest looked up from reference TRBV7-6 and TRBJ2-3, is GAGVSQSPRYKVTKRGQDVALRCDPISGHVSLYWYRQALGQGPEFLTYFNYEAQQDKSGLPNDRFSAERPEGSISTLTIQRTEQRDSAMYRCASSLGTGGGDTQYFGPGTRLTVL.

This clonotype was observed a few times. The gene calls are TRBV4-3 and TRBJ2-5; D is perhaps TRBD1 (6 bases). The ends were cut back, 0 bases at V and 5 bases at J, with 13 bases in the middle. The CDR3 length is 15 residues. CDR1 and CDR2 from the germline V gene are LGHNA and YSLEER. The DNA for the CDR3 is TGCGCCAGCAGCCAAGATATTACAGGGTGGGAGACCCAGTACTTC. The encoded protein is CASSQDITGWETQYF.

This clonotype occurred many times. The gene calls are TRBV6-5 and TRBJ2-7; TRBD1 is a possible D gene (6 bases). The CDR3 length is 13 residues. Germline V gives CDR1 MNHEY, CDR2 SVGAGI. The CDR3 loop is CATLRDNSYEQYF. The CDR3 DNA reads as TGTGCTACTCTTAGGGACAACTCCTACGAGCAGTACTTC.

This clonotype was recorded a few times. This rearrangement joins TRBV7-9 to TRBJ2-3; D may be TRBD1 or TRBD2 (5 bases each). Germline loops: CDR1 SEHNR, CDR2 FQNEAQ (reference sequence). Trimming took off 5 bases at V and 10 bases at J, with 19 bases between the two ends. This CDR3 has 14 residues. The CDR3 sequence is CASSPTGRRTPQYF. The CDR3 DNA reads TGTGCCAGCAGCCCGACGGGACGACGCACGCCGCAGTATTTT.

This clonotype was counted ten times or more. This sequence joins TRBV5-1 and TRBJ2-2, with TRBD1 as a possible D gene (6 bases). Looked up from germline, CDR1 is SGHRS and CDR2 is YFSETQ. This CDR3 is built from 14 residues. V lost 3 bases to trimming and J lost 7 bases, with 13 bases between them. The CDR3 DNA is TGCGCCAGCAGCTCCGGTGGGGGCGGCGGGGAGCTGTTTTTT. Translated: CASSSGGGGGELFF.

This clonotype came up a few times. The chain employs TRBV15 and TRBJ2-3, with 12 bases lining up with TRBD1. The length of the CDR3 is 16 residues. Germline V gene sequence: CDR1 LNHNV, CDR2 YYDKDF (reference sequence). J gave up 5 bases and V 3 bases, and 6 bases lay outside the gene matches. The CDR3 here is CATSRPGTGGQDTQYF. The CDR3 DNA reads TGTGCCACCAGCAGGCCCGGGACAGGGGGCCAAGATACGCAGTATTTT.

The sample holds a few counts of this clonotype. V gene TRBV7-9 combines with J gene TRBJ2-3; 8 bases agree with TRBD1. Trimming at V came to 0 bases and at J to 4 bases, leaving 9 bases not matched to a gene. Germline values: CDR1 SEHNR, CDR2 FQNEAQ (reference sequence). This CDR3 has 17 amino acids. In DNA form, the CDR3 reads TGTGCCAGCAGCTTAGCAGCAGACAGGGGTTGGGCAGATACGCAGTATTTT. Its translation is CASSLAADRGWADTQYF. Together with reference TRBV7-9 and TRBJ2-3, the CDR3 gives the full variable domain: DTGVSQNPRHKITKRGQNVTFRCDPISEHNRLYWYRQTLGQGPEFLTYFQNEAQLEKSRLLSDRFSAERPKGSFSTLEIQRTEQGDSAMYLCASSLAADRGWADTQYFGPGTRLTVL.

This clonotype was seen many times. The gene calls are TRBV7-9 and TRBJ2-2; weak D call: TRBD1 (6 bases). The V and J ends lost 6 bases and 6 bases respectively, with 8 bases between them. The CDR3 is made up of 12 amino acids. Germline CDR1 and CDR2: SEHNR and FQNEAQ (reference sequence). The CDR3 loop is CASRRQAGELFF. For the CDR3, the DNA is TGTGCCAGCAGGCGACAGGCCGGGGAGCTGTTTTTT.

The V call is TRBV4-1, the J call TRBJ2-2, with 7 bases identical to TRBD2. CDR1 is MGHRA, CDR2 YSYEKL, per germline. This CDR3 is built from 14 residues. V lost 1 base and J lost 5; bases outside the gene matches: 1. CDR3 loop: CASSQGGGTGELFF. The CDR3 nucleotides read TGCGCCAGCAGCCAAGGGGGGGGAACCGGGGAGCTGTTTTTT.

This clonotype has a count of ten or more. The rearrangement uses TRBV9 and TRBJ1-2; TRBD1 agrees at 11 bases. The ends lost 3 bases at V and 6 bases at J; junction bases unmatched: 10. The CDR3 has 16 residues. From germline, CDR1 is SGDLS and CDR2 YYNGEE. The CDR3 region has the DNA TGTGCCAGCAGCGATGGACAGGGGGCAAAACTGCATGGCTACACCTTC. This codes for CASSDGQGAKLHGYTF.